This passage covers 21 T cell receptor beta chains from one sample sequenced in a study of CD8 T cells in Susac syndrome. Random hexamers primed reverse transcription of about 0.45 to 1 ug RNA. TCRdb reprocessed the immunoSEQ multiplex PCR reads with MiXCR, giving one entry per CDR3 protein. The profile shows some 180,000 distinct CDR3 sequences, roughly 94% of them singletons. What was sequenced was CD4+ T cells from PBMCs. These TCRs come from a human donor with Susac syndrome.

This chain joins TRBV20-1 and TRBJ2-5; a possible D gene is TRBD2 (6 bases). This CDR3 spans 13 amino acids. The ends were cut back, 0 bases at V and 3 bases at J, with 8 bases in the middle. Germline V gene sequence: CDR1 DFQATT, CDR2 SNEGSKA (reference sequence). CDR3 bases: TGCAGTGCTAGAGATGAGCGGGAAGAGACCCAGTACTTC. Its translation is CSARDEREETQYF.

As to this clonotype: Relative to the germline gene, one junction end is altered; a read error may explain this. The chain has TRBV29-1 and TRBJ2-7; possibly TRBD1 for D (5 bases). This CDR3 contains 15 residues. The germline V gene has CDR1 SQVTM and CDR2 ANQGSEA. DNA of the CDR3: TGCAGCGTTAAAGAGAACAGGTGGAATAAGTACGAGCAGTACTTC. This translates into CSVKENRWNKYEQYF.

V and J are TRBV6-2 or TRBV6-3 and TRBJ2-7, with TRBD2 as a possible D gene (6 bases). This CDR3 region has 15 residues. Trimming shortened V by 0 bases and J by 3 bases, and 12 bases separated the two germline ends. Germline CDR1 is MNHEY and CDR2 is SVGEGT. CDR3 region: CASSYSGGDFYEQYF. The DNA of the CDR3 is TGTGCCAGCAGTTACTCGGGGGGTGATTTCTACGAGCAGTACTTC.

This chain links TRBV30 with TRBJ1-1; D remains unclear. This CDR3 has 13 residues. CDR1 and CDR2 (germline): GTSNPN, SVGIG (reference sequence). Trimming took 0 bases from V and 1 from J, leaving 6 bases between them. Written as DNA, the CDR3 is TGTGCCTGGAGTGTGGAAGGGAACACTGAAGCTTTCTTT. This gives the protein CAWSVEGNTEAFF.

The chain employs TRBV3-1 and TRBJ2-1; 10 bases are shared with TRBD2. The CDR3 sequence is 14 residues long. Germline CDR1 LGHDT, CDR2 YNNKEL (reference sequence). The V and J ends lost 0 bases and 12 bases, in that order; junction bases with no gene match: 5. In DNA, the CDR3 is TGTGCCAGCAGCCAAGATGCGGCTAGCGGGGGGCAGTTCTTC. It yields the protein CASSQDAASGGQFF.

The chain combines TRBV4-1 with TRBJ2-3; TRBD1 aligns across 7 bases. Germline CDR1 is MGHRA and CDR2 is YSYEKL. This CDR3 is 16 amino acids long. V shed 3 bases and J 3 bases; nucleotides not matched to a gene: 9. The CDR3, as DNA: TGCGCCAGCAGCCACCTCGGACAGGCAAGAACAGATACGCAGTATTTT. It yields the protein CASSHLGQARTDTQYF.

The chain uses TRBV2 and TRBJ2-7, with a possible D match to TRBD2 (6 bases). The CDR3 sequence is 14 residues long. The germline gives CDR1 SNHLY, CDR2 FYNNEI. V lost 1 base and J lost 4, with 11 bases in between. Here the CDR3 reads CASSEGQGGYEQYF. CDR3 nucleotides: TGTGCCAGCAGTGAAGGTCAGGGAGGATACGAGCAGTACTTC.

This chain connects TRBV6-5 to TRBJ1-6; the D is unclear. Trimming took 6 bases from V and 0 from J, leaving 6 bases between them. The CDR3 length is 14 residues. CDR1 is MNHEY, CDR2 SVGAGI, per germline. The CDR3 nucleotides read TGTGCCAGCAGCCGAAGCTCCTATAATTCACCCCTCCACTTT. Protein sequence: CASSRSSYNSPLHF.

Comment on this clonotype: The germline gene is not matched at one end of the junction; a read error may be the cause. The chain employs TRBV20-1 and TRBJ2-4; TRBD1 matches at 8 bases. The germline CDR1 and CDR2 sequences are DFQATT and SNEGSKA (reference sequence). The CDR3 has 16 amino acids. CDR3 nucleotide sequence: TGCAGTGCTAGGGATTACAGGGGGTTAGCCAAAAACATTCAGCACTTC. This translates into CSARDYRGLAKNIQHF.

This chain connects TRBV6-2 or TRBV6-3 to TRBJ2-1; 9 bases map to TRBD2. The CDR3 totals 15 residues. The V gene's germline CDR1 is MNHEY and CDR2 SVGEGT. V shed 7 bases, J shed 8 bases, and the junction held 12 bases outside the gene matches. The CDR3 DNA follows: TGTGCCAGCACCCTAGCTTTAGCGGGAGTGGATGAGCAGTTCTTC. The encoded protein is CASTLALAGVDEQFF.

The chain links TRBV5-1 to TRBJ2-3; the D is unclear. The CDR3 totals 13 residues. Trimming cost V 3 bases and J 9 bases, with 14 bases left between them. The V gene's germline CDR1 is SGHRS and CDR2 YFSETQ. CDR3 region: CASSSGIVGTQYF. In DNA form, the CDR3 reads TGCGCCAGCAGCTCAGGAATAGTTGGCACGCAGTATTTT.

This clonotype was recorded once. The chain carries TRBV20-1 and TRBJ2-7; 10 nucleotides match TRBD2. Germline V CDR1 and CDR2: DFQATT, SNEGSKA (reference sequence). With 3 bases clipped from V and 1 base from J, the junction kept 0 bases outside the gene matches. This CDR3 spans 13 amino acids. This CDR3 is CSASSGGSYEQYF. Here the CDR3 DNA reads TGCAGTGCTAGTAGCGGGGGGTCCTACGAGCAGTACTTC.

The table lists this clonotype with a count of one. This chain joins TRBV7-9 and TRBJ2-2; 9 bases agree with TRBD2. The CDR3 runs 13 residues. CDR1 SEHNR and CDR2 FQNEAQ come from the germline V gene (reference sequence). After removal of 11 bases from V and 11 bases from J, the junction contained 12 bases not matched to a gene. DNA of the CDR3: TGTGCCTTCCACCAGATGCGGGGGGGAGAGCTGTTTTTT. It specifies CAFHQMRGGELFF. Full variable domain (outside the CDR3, taken from reference TRBV7-9 and TRBJ2-2): DTGVSQNPRHKITKRGQNVTFRCDPISEHNRLYWYRQTLGQGPEFLTYFQNEAQLEKSRLLSDRFSAERPKGSFSTLEIQRTEQGDSAMYLCAFHQMRGGELFFGEGSRLTVL.

This clonotype was picked up a small number of times. The genes are TRBV2 and TRBJ2-3; 11 nucleotides agree with TRBD2. This CDR3 has 15 residues. After removal of 4 bases from V and 0 bases from J, the junction contained 0 bases not matched to a gene. Per germline, CDR1 SNHLY and CDR2 FYNNEI. CDR3 loop: CASSGTSGSTDTQYF. CDR3 DNA sequence: TGTGCCAGCAGTGGGACTAGCGGGAGCACAGATACGCAGTATTTT.

The chain uses TRBV20-1 and TRBJ2-3; 9 bases agree with TRBD1. Germline assignment: CDR1 DFQATT and CDR2 SNEGSKA (reference sequence). The CDR3 covers 15 residues. Unmatched junction bases numbered 6, after V lost 1 base and J lost 4 bases. The CDR3 sequence: CSARGDRVSADTQYF. The CDR3 coding sequence is TGCAGTGCTAGAGGGGACAGGGTATCGGCAGATACGCAGTATTTT.

The chain recombines TRBV12-3 or TRBV12-4 with TRBJ1-2; D ambiguous. The germline V and J ends were trimmed by 7 bases and 1 base, with 10 bases remaining between them. The CDR3 has 13 amino acids. This CDR3 reads CASTRRDNYGYTF. The CDR3 DNA reads as TGTGCCAGCACTAGGAGGGATAACTATGGCTACACCTTC.

V and J are TRBV30 and TRBJ2-6; D call uncertain. The CDR3 loop spans 14 amino acids. Deletions cut 5 bases from V and 0 bases from J, with 8 bases between. The V gene's germline CDR1 is GTSNPN and CDR2 SVGIG (reference sequence). The CDR3: CAWGRFSGANVLTF. The DNA for the CDR3 is TGTGCCTGGGGACGTTTCTCTGGGGCCAACGTCCTGACTTTC.

The CDR3 DNA sequence: TGCAGCGTTGAAGTGGGACAGGGGAATGAGCAGTTCTTC. Its translation is CSVEVGQGNEQFF. The genes are TRBV29-1 and TRBJ2-1, with 10 bases that match TRBD1. The junction had 1 base not matched to a gene; V was cut back by 1 base and J by 7 bases. This CDR3 has 13 amino acids. CDR1 is SQVTM, CDR2 ANQGSEA, per germline.

J is TRBJ2-7 and V is TRBV3-1; 7 nucleotides agree with TRBD2. Trimming at V came to 3 bases and at J to 4 bases, leaving 6 bases not matched to a gene. Germline loops: CDR1 LGHDT, CDR2 YNNKEL (reference sequence). The CDR3 is made up of 14 amino acids. DNA of the CDR3: TGTGCCAGCAGCCAGGGGGGGAGATCTTACGAGCAGTACTTC. Translating it yields CASSQGGRSYEQYF.

V is TRBV28 and J is TRBJ1-2, with 11 nucleotides matching TRBD1. From germline, CDR1 is MDHEN and CDR2 SYDVKM. V trimming: 2 bases; J trimming: 7 bases; junction bases outside the gene matches: 6. The CDR3 sequence is 15 residues long. The CDR3 sequence is CASSLPGTGGSGYTF. The CDR3 DNA is TGTGCCAGCAGTTTACCCGGGACAGGGGGAAGTGGCTACACCTTC.

The V call is TRBV5-4, the J call TRBJ2-7; 7 nucleotides line up with TRBD2. Germline loops: CDR1 SGHNT, CDR2 YYREEE (reference sequence). Trimming at V came to 2 bases and at J to 5 bases, leaving 10 bases not matched to a gene. The CDR3 spans 15 residues. Here the CDR3 reads CASSFGGSRGDEQYF. In DNA, the CDR3 is TGTGCCAGCAGCTTCGGCGGGAGCCGGGGGGACGAGCAGTACTTC.